The next 7 T cell receptor beta chains were all read from a single sample in a study of CD8 T cells in Susac syndrome. Random hexamers were used to reverse transcribe 0.5 to 1 ug of RNA. Via MiXCR, TCRdb re-called the immunoSEQ multiplex PCR reads, giving one row per CDR3 protein. The sample lists roughly 150,000 distinct CDR3 sequences, just over 90% occurring once. The sequencing input was CD4+ T cells from PBMCs. All receptors derive from a human donor in good health.

The CDR3 coding sequence is TGTGCCAGCAGTGAAGACTATGGGACAGATACGCAGTATTTT. It yields the protein CASSEDYGTDTQYF. The chain links TRBV6-1 to TRBJ2-3; D uncertain. Trimming removed 1 base at V and 3 bases at J, with 8 bases between. This CDR3 contains 14 residues. Germline assignment: CDR1 MNHNS and CDR2 SASEGT.

The J gene is TRBJ2-2, the V gene TRBV5-1; 11 bases line up with TRBD2. The CDR3 is made up of 16 amino acids. CDR1 is SGHRS, CDR2 YFSETQ, per germline. Unmatched junction bases numbered 7, after V lost 6 bases and J lost 3 bases. CDR3 residues: CASTSGTSGYTGELFF. The CDR3 nucleotides are TGCGCCAGCACCTCCGGGACTAGCGGATACACCGGGGAGCTGTTTTTT.

V and J are TRBV7-7 and TRBJ2-3; D is unresolved. Deletions cut 5 bases from V and 9 bases from J, with 15 bases between. CDR1 and CDR2 from the germline V gene are SSHAT and FNYEAQ (reference sequence). This CDR3 region has 13 residues. The CDR3 spells CASSPQVGNTQYF. Written as DNA, the CDR3 is TGTGCCAGCAGCCCCCAGGTGGGGAACACGCAGTATTTT.

This clonotype was observed a handful of times. V gene TRBV29-1 combines with J gene TRBJ2-2; unclear D gene. CDR3 length: 12 residues. The ends were cut back, 7 bases at V and 6 bases at J, with 12 bases in the middle. The V gene's germline CDR1 is SQVTM and CDR2 ANQGSEA. The CDR3 DNA sequence: TGCAGCGCCGCTCTAGGACCCGGGGAGCTGTTTTTT. Residues: CSAALGPGELFF.

This chain joins TRBV20-1 and TRBJ2-5, with D possibly TRBD2 on 5 matching bases. This CDR3 region has 12 residues. Germline V gene data show CDR1 as DFQATT and CDR2 as SNEGSKA (reference sequence). Trimming removed 3 bases from V and 2 bases from J, with 7 bases in between. The CDR3, as DNA: TGCAGTGCTAGGACTAATCAAGAGACCCAGTACTTC. It is translated as CSARTNQETQYF.

This sequence joins TRBV10-3 and TRBJ2-7; D is ambiguous. V was trimmed by 6 bases and J by 0 bases, leaving 12 bases between them. The germline V gene encodes CDR1 ENHRY and CDR2 SYGVKD. The CDR3 totals 14 residues. The chain's CDR3 is CAISADKLSYEQYF. The CDR3 coding sequence is TGTGCCATCAGCGCCGATAAACTCTCCTACGAGCAGTACTTC.

This chain joins TRBV20-1 and TRBJ2-7; 7 bases are a match to TRBD1. The CDR3 consists of 13 residues. The V and J ends lost 6 bases and 5 bases, in that order; junction bases with no gene match: 10. Germline CDR1 reads DFQATT; CDR2 reads SNEGSKA (reference sequence). CDR3 residues: CSAQIGTAHEQYF. In nucleotides, the CDR3 is TGCAGTGCGCAAATTGGGACAGCCCACGAGCAGTACTTC.